This T cell receptor beta chain was retrieved from a study of blood T cell repertoires in COVID-19. Study-wide background: Some COVID-19 samples were acute and others convalescent; all came from the United States, Italy and Spain. T cells, B-cell-depleted T cells, or PBMCs provided the cDNA or gDNA that served as material.

The CDR3 has 17 residues. Per the authors' pipeline: From reference gene primer amplification, estimates of nucleated cell counts were derived. TCRdb's table, derived via immunoSEQ multiplex PCR, lists solely in-frame clones and lacks some. V and J calls plus clone size are reproduced from that table; the DNA served to infer D and trimming. The data contain about 46,000 clones, approximately 85% of them singletons. Sequencing was performed on peripheral blood. This receptor was identified in a human donor in a cohort sampled during active COVID-19. The donor label of this sample is uncertain. The chain joins TRBV21-1 to TRBJ1-1. TRBV21-1 is annotated as a pseudogene. CDR3 sequence: CASSKSGGPYKNTEAFF. The CDR3 DNA is TGTGCCAGCAGCAAAAGCGGGGGACCCTATAAGAACACTGAAGCTTTCTTT.